This T cell receptor beta chain was recorded in a study of immune evolution from preneoplasia to lung adenocarcinoma. The V end lost 0 bases, the J end lost 5 bases, and 5 bases lay between the germline ends. The CDR3 length is 13 residues. Germline loops: CDR1 SGHKS, CDR2 YYEKEE (reference sequence). Data came from immunoSEQ multiplex PCR; TCRdb stores just in-frame clones and leaves some out. The repertoire includes around 4,100 clones, roughly 80% of them detected once, and approximately 6.6% sits in the top ten. The chain is built from TRBV5-5 and TRBJ2-2; D not resolved. The source of this sequence is a person between 45 and 75 years old with lung adenocarcinoma. The sequencing sample was made of FFPE minimally invasive lung adenocarcinoma tissue. CDR3 DNA: TGTGCCAGCAGCTTGGAGTGGACCGGGGAGCTGTTTTTT. This gives the protein CASSLEWTGELFF.